A single sample is the source of the 26 T cell receptor beta chains below, sequenced in a study of blood T cell repertoires in COVID-19. Sequenced by immunoSEQ multiplex PCR; TCRdb stores in-frame clones only, minus some. The sample yields about 300,000 clones, roughly 90% seen once. Input material: peripheral blood. These receptors all stem from a woman in her 30s with COVID-19, enrolled during active disease.

The rearrangement uses TRBV28 and TRBJ1-2, with no clear D. The CDR3 runs 15 residues. V lost 6 bases and J 3 bases, leaving 17 bases between the germline ends. CDR1 and CDR2 from the germline V gene are MDHEN and SYDVKM. CDR3 nucleotide sequence: TGTGCCAGCAGCCTATACCCTGGGCAGTACTATGGCTACACCTTC. Its protein is CASSLYPGQYYGYTF.

V gene TRBV19 combines with J gene TRBJ1-2; D perhaps matches TRBD1 (5 bases). V was shortened by 3 bases and J by 4 bases, with 15 bases between the two germline ends. This CDR3 comprises 15 residues. Germline assignment: CDR1 LNHDA and CDR2 SQIVND (reference sequence). DNA for the CDR3: TGTGCCAGTAGTATCTATCATGGGGCCTTCTATGGCTACACCTTC. Protein product: CASSIYHGAFYGYTF.

The chain is built from TRBV27 and TRBJ1-6; D is undetermined. Trimming stripped 3 bases from V and 0 bases from J, with 9 bases between. The CDR3 runs 16 residues. Per germline, CDR1 MNHEY and CDR2 SMNVEV (reference sequence). In DNA form, the CDR3 reads TGTGCCAGCAGTTTCGGTGGGAGCTCCTATAATTCACCCCTCCACTTT. Amino acids: CASSFGGSSYNSPLHF.

The V call is TRBV7-2, the J call TRBJ1-1; D not resolved. The germline V gene has CDR1 SGHTA and CDR2 FQGNSA. This CDR3 is 13 amino acids long. The V gene lost 5 bases and the J gene lost 3 bases, with 10 bases spanning the gap. The CDR3 region is CASSPLGDTEAFF. The CDR3 region has the DNA TGTGCCAGCAGCCCCCTGGGAGACACTGAAGCTTTCTTT. Using reference TRBV7-2 and TRBJ1-1 for the parts outside the CDR3, the full variable domain is GAGVSQSPSNKVTEKGKDVELRCDPISGHTALYWYRQSLGQGLEFLIYFQGNSAPDKSGLPSDRFSAERTGGSVSTLTIQRTQQEDSAVYLCASSPLGDTEAFFGQGTRLTVV.

The rearrangement uses TRBV5-1 and TRBJ1-2; TRBD1 matches 9 bases. This CDR3 has 13 amino acids. Trimming at V came to 2 bases and at J to 8 bases, leaving 4 bases not matched to a gene. Looked up from germline, CDR1 is SGHRS and CDR2 is YFSETQ. The CDR3 nucleotides read TGCGCCAGCAGCTTACAGGGGGCGGAGGGCTACACCTTC. Translation gives CASSLQGAEGYTF.

The chain employs TRBV5-4 and TRBJ2-2, with TRBD1 as a possible D gene (6 bases). The CDR3 has 15 residues. The V gene lost 4 bases and the J gene lost 4 bases, with 14 bases spanning the gap. Germline-derived CDR1 and CDR2 are SGHNT and YYREEE (reference sequence). The CDR3 protein is CASSVQGRVTGELFF. As DNA, the CDR3 is TGTGCCAGCAGCGTACAGGGACGGGTCACCGGGGAGCTGTTTTTT. The full variable domain, its missing parts supplied by reference TRBV5-4 and TRBJ2-2, is ETGVTQSPTHLIKTRGQQVTLRCSSQSGHNTVSWYQQALGQGPQFIFQYYREEENGRGNFPPRFSGLQFPNYSSELNVNALELDDSALYLCASSVQGRVTGELFFGEGSRLTVL.

V usage is TRBV5-1 and J usage is TRBJ2-7; D ambiguous. The germline gives CDR1 SGHRS, CDR2 YFSETQ. Trimming stripped 0 bases from V and 2 bases from J, with 6 bases between. The CDR3 sequence is 13 residues long. This CDR3 reads CASSLVTTYEQYF. The CDR3 region has the DNA TGCGCCAGCAGCTTGGTGACAACCTACGAGCAGTACTTC.

The gene calls are TRBV11-2 and TRBJ2-3; TRBD1 is a possible D gene (6 bases). CDR1 SGHAT and CDR2 FQNNGV come from the germline V gene. V was pared by 5 bases and J by 2 bases, with 11 bases between. The CDR3 extends over 14 amino acids. The CDR3 sequence is CASSPQGYTDTQYF. The DNA of the CDR3 is TGTGCCAGCAGCCCCCAGGGGTACACAGATACGCAGTATTTT.

The CDR3 loop reads CASSRQGLNEKLFF. In nucleotides, the CDR3 is TGTGCCAGCAGTAGACAGGGCCTTAATGAAAAACTGTTTTTT. The V gene is TRBV2, the J gene TRBJ1-4; 7 bases align to TRBD1. Trimming removed 5 bases from V and 4 bases from J; junction bases left unmatched: 4. Germline-derived CDR1 and CDR2 are SNHLY and FYNNEI. This CDR3 has 14 residues.

Comments on this clone: Other DNA sequences from this sample encode an identical CDR3 as well. The chain has TRBV4-2 and TRBJ2-5; 11 bases map to TRBD2. V was clipped by 4 bases and J by 1 base; unmatched bases: 5. Per the germline V gene, CDR1 is LGHNA and CDR2 is YNFKEQ. The CDR3 totals 16 residues. CDR3 coding DNA: TGTGCCAGCAGCCGAGGGACTAGCGGATTCCAAGAGACCCAGTACTTC. Amino acids: CASSRGTSGFQETQYF.

The rearrangement joins TRBV30 to TRBJ1-1, with TRBD1 as a possible D gene (6 bases). The CDR3 is 15 amino acids. Trimming left V 2 bases short and J 6 bases short, with 19 bases between. In germline, CDR1 is GTSNPN, CDR2 SVGIG (reference sequence). CDR3 region: CAWSYGTGNLAEAFF. CDR3 sequence (DNA): TGTGCCTGGAGTTACGGCACAGGGAATTTAGCTGAAGCTTTCTTT.

This chain uses TRBV19 with TRBJ2-1; D possibly corresponds to TRBD2 (6 bases). The CDR3 has 17 residues. Trimming stripped 0 bases from V and 0 bases from J, with 12 bases between. Germline V gene sequence: CDR1 LNHDA, CDR2 SQIVND (reference sequence). CDR3: CASSIDGRESSYNEQFF. The CDR3 region has the DNA TGTGCCAGTAGTATAGATGGGCGGGAAAGCTCCTACAATGAGCAGTTCTTC.

V usage is TRBV7-9 and J usage is TRBJ1-1, with 11 bases aligning to TRBD1. CDR1 and CDR2 (germline): SEHNR, FQNEAQ (reference sequence). Trimming took 6 bases from V and 2 from J; bases not matched to a gene: 5. The CDR3 totals 15 residues. CDR3 residues: CASRRWTGGNTEAFF. Written as DNA, the CDR3 is TGTGCCAGCAGACGGTGGACAGGGGGCAACACTGAAGCTTTCTTT.

This clone was counted a few times. This chain joins TRBV4-2 and TRBJ1-6, with D perhaps TRBD1 (6 bases). V lost 0 bases and J 7 bases, leaving 22 bases between the germline ends. The CDR3 is made up of 19 amino acids. Germline CDR1 is LGHNA and CDR2 is YNFKEQ. CDR3 loop: CASSQDVVSGGTLNSPLHF. CDR3 sequence (DNA): TGTGCCAGCAGCCAAGATGTGGTATCGGGGGGCACGCTGAATTCACCCCTCCACTTT.

The J gene is TRBJ2-7, the V gene TRBV7-8; D is perhaps TRBD1 (7 bases). V shed 5 bases and J shed 6 bases, with 20 bases lying between them. This CDR3 has 15 residues. Germline V CDR1 and CDR2: SGHVS, FQNEAQ. CDR3 nucleotide sequence: TGTGCCAGCAGCGCGGGGACAGCAAATTTGGCCGAGCAGTACGTC. This encodes CASSAGTANLAEQYV.

The chain couples TRBV5-5 to TRBJ2-7, with D perhaps matching TRBD1 (6 bases). V was shortened by 0 bases and J by 4 bases, with 8 bases between the two germline ends. This CDR3 is built from 13 residues. Per germline, CDR1 SGHKS and CDR2 YYEKEE (reference sequence). The CDR3 loop reads CASSLARGYEQYV. CDR3 DNA sequence: TGTGCCAGCAGCTTGGCGAGGGGGTACGAGCAGTACGTC.

V and J are TRBV14 and TRBJ1-2; 7 nucleotides agree with TRBD1. V lost 1 base to trimming and J lost 3 bases; unmatched junction nucleotides: 5. CDR1 and CDR2 (germline): SGHDN, FVKESK. The CDR3 extends over 15 amino acids. The CDR3 loop reads CASSQVGGDHYGYTF. The CDR3 DNA sequence: TGTGCCAGCAGCCAAGTAGGGGGCGATCACTATGGCTACACCTTC.

The chain recombines TRBV28 with TRBJ2-2; TRBD1 might be the D (6 bases). Germline CDR1 reads MDHEN; CDR2 reads SYDVKM. Trimming removed 8 bases from V and 5 bases from J, with 12 bases in between. CDR3 length: 13 amino acids. CDR3 nucleotides: TGTGCCAGCCGAACAGGGTTAACCGGGGAGCTGTTTTTT. Translation: CASRTGLTGELFF. The whole variable domain, filled in from reference TRBV28 and TRBJ2-2, reads DVKVTQSSRYLVKRTGEKVFLECVQDMDHENMFWYRQDPGLGLRLIYFSYDVKMKEKGDIPEGYSVSREKKERFSLILESASTNQTSMYLCASRTGLTGELFFGEGSRLTVL.

This chain connects TRBV18 to TRBJ2-5, with no clear D. V was pared by 6 bases and J by 1 base, with 18 bases between. The CDR3 has 16 amino acids. CDR1 and CDR2 from the germline V gene are KGHSH and LQKENI. The CDR3 DNA sequence: TGTGCCAGCTCCCCCGTAGACTCTCTTTCCCAAGAGACCCAGTACTTC. Amino acids: CASSPVDSLSQETQYF.

This chain connects TRBV6-1 to TRBJ1-5, with 10 positions matching TRBD1. This CDR3 is 18 amino acids long. Trimming took 4 bases from V and 0 from J; bases not matched to a gene: 9. CDR1 is MNHNS, CDR2 SASEGT, per germline. CDR3: CASSGFPGQGYSNQPQHF. The CDR3 region has the DNA TGTGCCAGCAGTGGTTTCCCGGGACAGGGGTATAGCAATCAGCCCCAGCATTTT.

The V call is TRBV28, the J call TRBJ1-5; possibly TRBD1 for D (5 bases). The V gene's germline CDR1 is MDHEN and CDR2 SYDVKM. V was cut by 3 bases and J by 2 bases, with 8 bases left in between. This CDR3 is 14 amino acids long. The CDR3 protein is CASSFQGGNQPQHF. DNA of the CDR3: TGTGCCAGCAGTTTTCAGGGTGGCAATCAGCCCCAGCATTTT.

CDR3 nucleotide sequence: TGTGCTAGTGGTTGGGGGGACAGGGCGGTTGAGCAGCCCCAGCATTTT. Protein product: CASGWGDRAVEQPQHF. This chain connects TRBV12-5 to TRBJ1-5; 9 positions agree with TRBD1. Per germline, CDR1 LGHNT and CDR2 FRNRAP. V lost 4 bases to trimming and J lost 7 bases; unmatched junction nucleotides: 11. This CDR3 region has 16 residues.

This chain joins TRBV18 and TRBJ1-4; the match to TRBD1 covers 7 bases. The CDR3 totals 15 residues. The V segment lost 6 bases and the J segment 0 bases; nucleotides outside the gene matches: 4. Germline V CDR1 and CDR2: KGHSH, LQKENI. The CDR3 region has the DNA TGTGCCAGCTCCACCGACAGGGCAACTAATGAAAAACTGTTTTTT. Its translation is CASSTDRATNEKLFF.

V usage is TRBV2 and J usage is TRBJ1-5; TRBD1 aligns across 8 bases. The CDR3 runs 13 residues. Germline V gene data show CDR1 as SNHLY and CDR2 as FYNNEI. V trimming: 8 bases; J trimming: 6 bases; junction bases outside the gene matches: 6. The CDR3 DNA sequence: TGTGCCAGCGGACAGGGAGGAAGTCAGCCCCAGCATTTT. Protein product: CASGQGGSQPQHF.

CDR3 nucleotide sequence: TGTGCCAGCAGTCCGGGGACAGGGCGCACAGATACGCAGTATTTT. It codes for CASSPGTGRTDTQYF. The chain has TRBV28 and TRBJ2-3, with TRBD1 matching over 9 bases. V lost 5 bases, J lost 1 base, and 4 bases stayed unmatched. This CDR3 spans 15 amino acids. CDR1 MDHEN and CDR2 SYDVKM come from the germline V gene.

This clone has only one observation. The chain recombines TRBV11-2 with TRBJ2-1, with a weak D call TRBD1 (5 bases). V lost 1 base and J lost 7, with 14 bases in between. The CDR3 runs 15 residues. The V gene's germline CDR1 is SGHAT and CDR2 FQNNGV. CDR3 DNA: TGTGCCAGCAGCTTAGGGGGTCAGGGTGAGAATGAGCAGTTCTTC. Translating gives CASSLGGQGENEQFF.